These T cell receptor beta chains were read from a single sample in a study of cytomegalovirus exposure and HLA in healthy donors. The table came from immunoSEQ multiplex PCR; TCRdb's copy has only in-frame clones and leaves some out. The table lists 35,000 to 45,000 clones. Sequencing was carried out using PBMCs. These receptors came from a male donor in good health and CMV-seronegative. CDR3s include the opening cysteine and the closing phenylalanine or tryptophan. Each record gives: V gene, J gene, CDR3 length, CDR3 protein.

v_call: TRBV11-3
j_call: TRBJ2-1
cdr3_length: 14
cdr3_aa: CASSLGSSYNEQFF

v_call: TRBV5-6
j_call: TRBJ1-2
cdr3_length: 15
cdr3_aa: CASSPPGQNNYGYTF

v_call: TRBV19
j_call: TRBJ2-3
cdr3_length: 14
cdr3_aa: CASSSRGGRDTQYF

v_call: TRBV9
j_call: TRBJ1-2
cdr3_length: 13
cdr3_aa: CAGSVASGYGYTF

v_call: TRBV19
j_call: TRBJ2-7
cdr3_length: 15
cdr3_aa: CASSPPGGPTYEQYF

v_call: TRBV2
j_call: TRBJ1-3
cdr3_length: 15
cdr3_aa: CASRLQVSSGNTIYF

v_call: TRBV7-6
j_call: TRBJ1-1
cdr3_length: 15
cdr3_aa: CASSLGPRGATEAFF

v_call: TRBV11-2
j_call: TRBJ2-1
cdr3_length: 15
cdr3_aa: CASRNSGTQDNEQFF

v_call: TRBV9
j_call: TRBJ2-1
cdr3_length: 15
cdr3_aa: CASSVDSGVYNEQFF

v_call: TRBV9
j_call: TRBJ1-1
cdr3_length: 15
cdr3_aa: CASSDGGTANTEAFF

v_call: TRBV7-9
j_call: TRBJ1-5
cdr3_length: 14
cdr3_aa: CASSARGRPQPQHF

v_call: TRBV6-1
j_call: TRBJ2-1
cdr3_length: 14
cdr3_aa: CASSEGRVWNEQFF

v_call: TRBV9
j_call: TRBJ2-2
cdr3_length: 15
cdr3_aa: CASGSFRGGDGELFF

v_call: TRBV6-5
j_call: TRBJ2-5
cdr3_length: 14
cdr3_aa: CASSYFQGRETQYF

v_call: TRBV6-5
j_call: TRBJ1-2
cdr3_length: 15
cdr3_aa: CASSETGIANYGYTF

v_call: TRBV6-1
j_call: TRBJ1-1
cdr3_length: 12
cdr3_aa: CASSNRVPEAFF

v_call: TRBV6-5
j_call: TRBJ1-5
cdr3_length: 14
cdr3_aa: CASSYSGGNQPQHF

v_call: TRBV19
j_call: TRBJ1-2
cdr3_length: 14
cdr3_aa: CASTNRDSFYGYTF

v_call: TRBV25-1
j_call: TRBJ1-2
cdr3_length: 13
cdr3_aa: CAGRRTGSYGYTF

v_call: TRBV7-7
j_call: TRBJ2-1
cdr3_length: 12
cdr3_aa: CASSSWGSEQFF

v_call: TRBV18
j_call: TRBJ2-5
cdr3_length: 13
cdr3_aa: CASSPTIQETQYF

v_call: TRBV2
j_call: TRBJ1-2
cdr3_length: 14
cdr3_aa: CASSGAGNLYGYTF

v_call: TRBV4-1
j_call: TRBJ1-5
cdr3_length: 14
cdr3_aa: CASSQWGGNQPQHF

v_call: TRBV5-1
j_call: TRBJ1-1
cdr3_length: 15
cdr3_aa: CASSLSPEGHTEAFF

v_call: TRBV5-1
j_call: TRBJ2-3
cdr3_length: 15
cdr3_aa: CASSSLDGMADTQYF

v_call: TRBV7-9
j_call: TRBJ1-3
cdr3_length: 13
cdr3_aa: CASSSRGGNTIYF

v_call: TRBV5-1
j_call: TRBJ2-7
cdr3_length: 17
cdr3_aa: CASSFPRGLAGTYEQYF

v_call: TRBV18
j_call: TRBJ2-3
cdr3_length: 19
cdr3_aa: CASSPRSLAGDSSTDTQYF

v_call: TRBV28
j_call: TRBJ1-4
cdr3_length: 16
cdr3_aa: CASSPGTGPINEKLFF

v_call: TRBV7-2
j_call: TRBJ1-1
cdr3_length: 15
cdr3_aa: CASSLLAGTPTEAFF

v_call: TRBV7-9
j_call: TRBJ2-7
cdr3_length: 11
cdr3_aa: CASSPGDEQYF

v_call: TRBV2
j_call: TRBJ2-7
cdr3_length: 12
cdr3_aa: CARGLGGNEQYF

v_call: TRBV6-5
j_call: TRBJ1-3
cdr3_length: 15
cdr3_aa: CASSWETGGRNTIYF

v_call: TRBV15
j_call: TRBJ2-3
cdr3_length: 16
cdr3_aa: CATSRDLTGSPDTQYF

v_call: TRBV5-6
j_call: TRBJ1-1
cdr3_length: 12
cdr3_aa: CASSLGQGGAFF

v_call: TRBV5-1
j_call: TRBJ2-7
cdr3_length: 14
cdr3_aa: CASSFRASSYEQYF

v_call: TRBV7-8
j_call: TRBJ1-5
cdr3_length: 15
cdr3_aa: CASSLAGASNQPQHF

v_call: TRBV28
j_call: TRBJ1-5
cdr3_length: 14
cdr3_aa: CASRQQGGGQPQHF

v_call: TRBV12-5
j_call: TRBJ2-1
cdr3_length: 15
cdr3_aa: CASAPAGGYYNEQFF

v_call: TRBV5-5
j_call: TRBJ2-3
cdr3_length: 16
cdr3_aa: CASSLLHRSSTDTQYF

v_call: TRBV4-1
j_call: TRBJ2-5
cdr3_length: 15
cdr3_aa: CASSPGTGDRETQYF

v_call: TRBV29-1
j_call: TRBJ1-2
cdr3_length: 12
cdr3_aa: CSVEDRRYGYTF

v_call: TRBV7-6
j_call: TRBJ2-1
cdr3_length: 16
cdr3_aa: CASSAGLAGGQNEQFF

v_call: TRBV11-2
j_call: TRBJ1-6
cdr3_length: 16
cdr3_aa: CASSSQTAGMNSPLHF

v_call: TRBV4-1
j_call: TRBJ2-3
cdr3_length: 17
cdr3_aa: CASSQGMDRGRADTQYF

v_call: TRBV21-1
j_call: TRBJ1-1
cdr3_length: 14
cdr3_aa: CASSTPEAETEAFF